This T cell receptor (beta chain) was documented in a study of response to subunit inactivated influenza vaccine (dated by TCRdb to about 2018). Broadly, across the study: Deep quantitative T cell receptor repertoire profiling was used in the study to track responses to a trivalent subunit inactivated influenza vaccine. What the authors observed across the whole study: According to the authors, only a limited number of new T cells may be recruited by each seasonal influenza vaccination.

There are a few counts of this clonotype. What this receptor recognizes is not known. Within one base of it there is no much larger clone, and no base qualities were kept. V has 6 bases trimmed and J has 4 bases trimmed; junction bases matching no gene number 7. Including the terminal cysteine and phenylalanine, the CDR3 comprises 13 residues. CDR3 DNA only is kept here, 39 bases in frame from base 1. The germline V gene gives CDR1 as SQVTM and CDR2 as ANQGSEA. The method behind the library was RT-PCR. TCRdb records Illumina HiSeq 2500 as the sequencer. TCRdb trimmed the raw reads at Q25, called clones with MiXCR and kept productive beta chains. Here each entry gathers all rows of one CDR3 protein and keeps the most common genes and DNA. The sample profile shows 800,000 or so distinct CDR3 sequences; about 20% of them were found once. In total, the top ten clones hold 10% of the sample.

The material sequenced was PBMCs from blood, taken 4 to 6 days after vaccination. This TCR was recovered from a man aged 50-59 years who received an inactivated influenza vaccine. Donor details come from another sample of the same person, matched by shared clones. The chain joins TRBV29-1 to TRBJ1-1; TRBD1 matches 8 bases in the middle. The CDR3 reads CSVRTTGGTEAFF. The DNA is TGCAGCGTGCGAACCACAGGGGGCACTGAAGCTTTCTTT. This CDR3, with the reference TRBV29-1 and TRBJ1-1 proteins standing in past its ends, gives the full variable domain SAVISQKPSRDICQRGTSLTIQCQVDSQVTMMFWYRQQPGQSLTLIATANQGSEATYESGFVIDKFPISRPNLTFSTLTVSNMSPEDSSIYLCSVRTTGGTEAFFGQGTRLTVV.